The 21 T cell receptor beta chains below were found in one sample sequenced in a study of shared clonotypes between healthy human individuals. Method: immunoSEQ multiplex PCR; TCRdb's copy keeps in-frame clones and lacks some. The sample carries 2 million to 3 million clones, approximately 94% recorded once. Sequencing used naive CD4+ T cells from PBMCs. The subset denotes: CD45RA+ positively selected. The source is a man in his late teens or twenties in good health. Some clones in this sample may be carry-over from other donors' samples.

The V and J genes are TRBV18 and TRBJ1-3, with D unresolved. Germline V CDR1 and CDR2: KGHSH, LQKENI. The germline V and J ends were trimmed by 2 bases and 0 bases, with 11 bases remaining between them. The CDR3 covers 16 residues. DNA of the CDR3: TGTGCCAGCTCACCAGCACTTACGACCTCTGGAAACACCATATATTTT. It yields the protein CASSPALTTSGNTIYF.

The V and J genes are TRBV27 and TRBJ2-1; TRBD2 agrees at 13 bases. The CDR3 is 16 amino acids. Germline V CDR1 and CDR2: MNHEY, SMNVEV (reference sequence). V gave up 6 bases and J gave up 8 bases; unmatched junction bases: 10. As DNA, the CDR3 is TGTGCCAGCAGACGATCTGGGACTAGCGGGATAGATGAGCAGTTCTTC. This encodes CASRRSGTSGIDEQFF.

This chain links TRBV2 with TRBJ1-5, with 8 bases matching TRBD1. Germline V lookup: CDR1 SNHLY, CDR2 FYNNEI. The CDR3 contains 15 residues. Trimming cost V 6 bases and J 3 bases; bases outside gene matches: 7. The CDR3 here is CASRTGTGPNQPQHF. Here the CDR3 DNA reads TGTGCCAGCAGGACCGGGACAGGACCCAATCAGCCCCAGCATTTT.

The chain recombines TRBV18 with TRBJ2-3; TRBD2 is a possible D gene (5 bases). This CDR3 has 16 amino acids. V gave up 3 bases and J gave up 0 bases, with 13 bases separating them. Germline-derived CDR1 and CDR2 are KGHSH and LQKENI. Written as DNA, the CDR3 is TGTGCCAGCTCACCGAATACGGGAATGAGCACAGATACGCAGTATTTT. Amino acids: CASSPNTGMSTDTQYF.

The rearrangement links TRBV2 to TRBJ2-7; the match to TRBD2 covers 13 bases. The CDR3 sequence is 16 residues long. V gave up 3 bases and J gave up 3 bases; unmatched junction bases: 5. Germline CDR1 reads SNHLY; CDR2 reads FYNNEI. The CDR3 protein is CASSETGTSGNYEQYF. CDR3 sequence (DNA): TGTGCCAGCAGTGAGACGGGGACTAGCGGGAACTACGAGCAGTACTTC.

This clone has a single count. The V call is TRBV19, the J call TRBJ2-7; D may correspond to TRBD1 or TRBD2 (5 bases each). Trimming removed 3 bases from V and 3 bases from J, with 18 bases in between. Germline lookup yields CDR1 LNHDA and CDR2 SQIVND (reference sequence). This CDR3 has 16 residues. CDR3 protein: CASSISGGGRNYEQYF. In nucleotides, the CDR3 is TGTGCCAGTAGTATTTCCGGTGGGGGACGGAACTACGAGCAGTACTTC. The full variable domain, its missing parts supplied by reference TRBV19 and TRBJ2-7, is DGGITQSPKYLFRKEGQNVTLSCEQNLNHDAMYWYRQDPGQGLRLIYYSQIVNDFQKGDIAEGYSVSREKKESFPLTVTSAQKNPTAFYLCASSISGGGRNYEQYFGPGTRLTVT.

This clone was seen once. The chain carries TRBV27 and TRBJ1-4; the D gene is possibly TRBD1 (6 bases). V was shortened by 3 bases and J by 13 bases, with 12 bases between the two germline ends. CDR1 is MNHEY, CDR2 SMNVEV, per germline (reference sequence). The CDR3 spans 12 residues. The chain's CDR3 is CASSFLQGRLFF. The CDR3 bases are TGTGCCAGCAGTTTCCTACAGGGCCGACTGTTTTTT.

The chain is built from TRBV5-5 and TRBJ2-2; the D is unclear. Per germline, CDR1 SGHKS and CDR2 YYEKEE (reference sequence). The V end lost 2 bases, the J end lost 1 base, and 12 bases lay between the germline ends. The CDR3 extends over 16 amino acids. Here the CDR3 DNA reads TGTGCCAGCAGCTTCTTAGTTCTCGTGAACACCGGGGAGCTGTTTTTT. Encoded protein: CASSFLVLVNTGELFF.

This chain joins TRBV4-2 and TRBJ2-3, with a possible D match to TRBD2 (6 bases). Trimming cost V 2 bases and J 0 bases, with 9 bases left between them. The CDR3 contains 15 residues. CDR1 is LGHNA, CDR2 YNFKEQ, per germline. The chain's CDR3 is CASSQPAGSTDTQYF. In DNA form, the CDR3 reads TGTGCCAGCAGCCAACCGGCGGGAAGCACAGATACGCAGTATTTT.

This clone has just a few counts. The chain carries TRBV25-1 and TRBJ1-1; D gene unclear. The CDR3 spans 13 residues. Trimming removed 8 bases at V and 4 bases at J, with 14 bases between. Per the germline V gene, CDR1 is MGHDK and CDR2 is SYGVNS. The CDR3 DNA reads as TGTGCCAGCCAAGGGAGGTTGGCCACTGAAGCTTTCTTT. Its protein product is CASQGRLATEAFF.

The chain uses TRBV29-1 and TRBJ2-4; the D gene is possibly TRBD1 (6 bases). This CDR3 has 13 residues. Trimming took 4 bases from V and 1 from J, leaving 8 bases between them. The germline CDR1 and CDR2 sequences are SQVTM and ANQGSEA. CDR3 in amino acids: CSVGGQAKNIQYF. As DNA, the CDR3 is TGCAGCGTTGGAGGACAGGCCAAAAACATTCAGTACTTC.

The chain recombines TRBV30 with TRBJ2-1; possibly TRBD2 for D (5 bases). The V end was cut by 8 bases, the J end by 4 bases, with 18 bases between. Per the germline V gene, CDR1 is GTSNPN and CDR2 is SVGIG (reference sequence). CDR3 length: 14 residues. This CDR3 is CAGGGRLTYNEQFF. DNA for the CDR3: TGTGCCGGCGGAGGTCGCCTTACGTACAATGAGCAGTTCTTC.

This chain joins TRBV7-6 and TRBJ2-2, with 12 bases that match TRBD2. The ends lost 5 bases at V and 8 bases at J; junction bases unmatched: 15. Germline V CDR1 and CDR2: SGHVS, FNYEAQ. This CDR3 is built from 18 residues. CDR3: CASSHPSSGRAVSGELFF. CDR3 nucleotide sequence: TGTGCCAGCAGCCACCCCTCTAGCGGGAGGGCCGTTTCTGGGGAGCTGTTTTTT.

The V call is TRBV27, the J call TRBJ2-1, with D hard to call. The CDR3 spans 15 residues. Between the trimmed V and J ends, which lost 2 bases and 6 bases, there was a span of 14 bases. The germline gives CDR1 MNHEY, CDR2 SMNVEV (reference sequence). The CDR3, as DNA: TGTGCCAGCAGTTTAGGGCTACTCGGTCTCAATGAGCAGTTCTTC. Translating it yields CASSLGLLGLNEQFF.

The rearrangement joins TRBV27 to TRBJ2-1, with 7 bases fitting TRBD2. The CDR3 consists of 18 residues. J gave up 0 bases and V 0 bases, and 8 bases lay outside the gene matches. Germline CDR1 is MNHEY and CDR2 is SMNVEV (reference sequence). The CDR3 protein is CASSLSASGTSSYNEQFF. The CDR3 bases are TGTGCCAGCAGTTTATCGGCTAGCGGCACTAGCTCCTACAATGAGCAGTTCTTC.

This clone was observed once. The rearrangement joins TRBV6-5 to TRBJ2-1; D tentatively reads TRBD1 or TRBD2 (6 bases each). Trimming took off 6 bases at V and 10 bases at J, with 13 bases between the two ends. The CDR3 loop spans 12 amino acids. Looked up from germline, CDR1 is MNHEY and CDR2 is SVGAGI. In DNA, the CDR3 is TGTGCCAGCAGCCGGGGGCTCGGGGAGCAGTTCTTC. This gives the protein CASSRGLGEQFF.

This rearrangement joins TRBV20-1 to TRBJ2-1, with D hard to call. This CDR3 spans 11 amino acids. The V end lost 4 bases, the J end lost 8 bases, and 9 bases lay between the germline ends. In germline, CDR1 is DFQATT, CDR2 SNEGSKA (reference sequence). CDR3 sequence (DNA): TGCAGTGCTATAGGAAGACATGAGCAGTTCTTC. This translates into CSAIGRHEQFF.

This chain joins TRBV10-3 and TRBJ2-7; possible D gene TRBD1, 5 bases. The CDR3 length is 11 residues. Germline assignment: CDR1 ENHRY and CDR2 SYGVKD. Trimming took off 10 bases at V and 6 bases at J, with 13 bases between the two ends. The CDR3 region has the DNA TGTGCCACCAGATCAGGGCTCGAGCAGTACTTC. This translates into CATRSGLEQYF.

The chain carries TRBV6-5 and TRBJ2-7; D is uncertain. V was trimmed by 4 bases and J by 1 base, leaving 8 bases between them. Germline CDR1 and CDR2: MNHEY and SVGAGI. The CDR3 length is 13 residues. This CDR3 reads CASSSDTSYEQYF. In DNA, the CDR3 is TGTGCCAGCAGTTCCGACACATCCTACGAGCAGTACTTC.

This clone was seen only once. This chain joins TRBV10-3 and TRBJ2-4; D not certain. The CDR3 covers 15 residues. V was clipped by 2 bases and J by 3 bases, with 11 bases between them. CDR1 ENHRY and CDR2 SYGVKD come from the germline V gene. This CDR3 is CAISEDGLGKNIQYF. The CDR3 coding sequence is TGTGCCATCAGTGAGGACGGTCTAGGCAAAAACATTCAGTACTTC.

The rearrangement links TRBV6-5 to TRBJ2-2; D unresolved. CDR1 is MNHEY, CDR2 SVGAGI, per germline. Trimming pared 4 bases from V and 1 base from J, leaving 10 bases between. The CDR3 has 15 residues. CDR3 in DNA: TGTGCCAGCAGTTGGCAGGCCTTGAACACCGGGGAGCTGTTTTTT. It specifies CASSWQALNTGELFF.